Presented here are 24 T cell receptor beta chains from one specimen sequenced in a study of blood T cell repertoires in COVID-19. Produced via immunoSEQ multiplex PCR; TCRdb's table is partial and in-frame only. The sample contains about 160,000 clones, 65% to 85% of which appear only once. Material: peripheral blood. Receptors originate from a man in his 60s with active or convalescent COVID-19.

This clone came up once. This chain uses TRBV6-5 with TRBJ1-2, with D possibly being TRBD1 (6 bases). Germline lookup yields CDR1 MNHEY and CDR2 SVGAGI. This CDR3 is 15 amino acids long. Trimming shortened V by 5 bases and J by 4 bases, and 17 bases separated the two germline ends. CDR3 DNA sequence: TGTGCCAGCAGTCCGCGGGCGGGGGCCAGCTATGGCTACACCTTC. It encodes CASSPRAGASYGYTF.

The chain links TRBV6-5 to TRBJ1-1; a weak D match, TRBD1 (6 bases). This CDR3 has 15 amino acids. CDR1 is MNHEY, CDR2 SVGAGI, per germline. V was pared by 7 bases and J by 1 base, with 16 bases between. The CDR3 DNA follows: TGTGCCAGCACTTCAGGGGAAATGAGGAACACTGAAGCTTTCTTT. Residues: CASTSGEMRNTEAFF.

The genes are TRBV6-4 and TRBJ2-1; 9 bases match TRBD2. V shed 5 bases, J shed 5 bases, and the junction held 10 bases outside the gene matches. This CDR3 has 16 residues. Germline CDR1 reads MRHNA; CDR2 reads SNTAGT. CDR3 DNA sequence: TGTGCCAGCAGTTTAAATAGCGGGAGCCCCGACAATGAGCAGTTCTTC. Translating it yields CASSLNSGSPDNEQFF.

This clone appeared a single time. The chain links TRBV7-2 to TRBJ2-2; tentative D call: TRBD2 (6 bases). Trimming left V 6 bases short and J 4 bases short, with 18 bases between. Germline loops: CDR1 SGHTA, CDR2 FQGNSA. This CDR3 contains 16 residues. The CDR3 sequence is CASRGVGRPGTGELFF. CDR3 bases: TGTGCCAGCAGGGGGGTCGGGAGACCGGGCACCGGGGAGCTGTTTTTT.

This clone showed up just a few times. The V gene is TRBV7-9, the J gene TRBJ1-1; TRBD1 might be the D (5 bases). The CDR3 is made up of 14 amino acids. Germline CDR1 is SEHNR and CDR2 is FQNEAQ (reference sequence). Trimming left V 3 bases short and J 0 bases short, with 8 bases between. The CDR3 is CASSFQGLNTEAFF. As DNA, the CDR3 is TGTGCCAGCAGCTTTCAGGGATTGAACACTGAAGCTTTCTTT. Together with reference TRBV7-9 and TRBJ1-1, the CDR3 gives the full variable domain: DTGVSQNPRHKITKRGQNVTFRCDPISEHNRLYWYRQTLGQGPEFLTYFQNEAQLEKSRLLSDRFSAERPKGSFSTLEIQRTEQGDSAMYLCASSFQGLNTEAFFGQGTRLTVV.

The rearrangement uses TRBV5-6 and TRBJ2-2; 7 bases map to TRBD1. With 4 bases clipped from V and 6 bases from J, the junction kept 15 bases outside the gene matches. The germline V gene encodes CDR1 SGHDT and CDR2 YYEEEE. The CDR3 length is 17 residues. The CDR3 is CASSDTGTVNNAGELFF. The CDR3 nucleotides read TGTGCCAGCAGCGACACCGGGACAGTTAATAACGCCGGGGAGCTGTTTTTT.

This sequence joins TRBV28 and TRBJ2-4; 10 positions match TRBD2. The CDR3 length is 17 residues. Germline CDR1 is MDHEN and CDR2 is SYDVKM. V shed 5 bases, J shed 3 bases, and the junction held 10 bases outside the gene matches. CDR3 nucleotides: TGTGCCAGCAGTGCTTTGACTAGCGGGTACGGCAAAAACATTCAGTACTTC. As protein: CASSALTSGYGKNIQYF. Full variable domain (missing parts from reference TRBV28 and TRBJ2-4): DVKVTQSSRYLVKRTGEKVFLECVQDMDHENMFWYRQDPGLGLRLIYFSYDVKMKEKGDIPEGYSVSREKKERFSLILESASTNQTSMYLCASSALTSGYGKNIQYFGAGTRLSVL.

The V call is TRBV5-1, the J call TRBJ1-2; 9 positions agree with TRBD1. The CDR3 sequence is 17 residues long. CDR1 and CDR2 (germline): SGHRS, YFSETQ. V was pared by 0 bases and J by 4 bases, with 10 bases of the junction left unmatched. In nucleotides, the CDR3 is TGCGCCAGCAGCTTGGAACAGGGGGCTGCTACCTTCTATGGCTACACCTTC. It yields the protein CASSLEQGAATFYGYTF. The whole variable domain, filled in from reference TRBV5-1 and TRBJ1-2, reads KAGVTQTPRYLIKTRGQQVTLSCSPISGHRSVSWYQQTPGQGLQFLFEYFSETQRNKGNFPGRFSGRQFSNSRSEMNVSTLELGDSALYLCASSLEQGAATFYGYTFGSGTRLTVV.

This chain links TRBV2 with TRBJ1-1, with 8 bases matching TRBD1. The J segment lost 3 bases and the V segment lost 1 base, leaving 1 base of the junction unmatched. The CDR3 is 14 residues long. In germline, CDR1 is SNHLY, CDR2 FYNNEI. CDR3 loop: CASSEGTGYTEAFF. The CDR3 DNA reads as TGTGCCAGCAGTGAAGGGACAGGGTACACTGAAGCTTTCTTT.

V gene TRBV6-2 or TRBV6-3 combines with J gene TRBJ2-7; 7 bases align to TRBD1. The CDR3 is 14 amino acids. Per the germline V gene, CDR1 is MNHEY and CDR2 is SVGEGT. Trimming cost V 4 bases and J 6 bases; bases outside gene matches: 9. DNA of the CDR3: TGTGCCAGCAGTTTGGTGGCACAGGGGCGCGAGCAGTACTTC. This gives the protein CASSLVAQGREQYF.

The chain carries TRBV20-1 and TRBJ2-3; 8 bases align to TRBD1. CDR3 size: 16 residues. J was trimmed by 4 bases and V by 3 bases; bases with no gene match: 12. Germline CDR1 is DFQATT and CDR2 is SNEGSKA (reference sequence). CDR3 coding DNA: TGCAGTGCTAGTAGGGAAGGACAGGGTACCGCAGATACGCAGTATTTT. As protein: CSASREGQGTADTQYF.

This CDR3 reads CSGRTSGNNEQFF. The CDR3 region has the DNA TGCAGCGGGAGGACTAGCGGCAACAATGAGCAGTTCTTC. The chain carries TRBV29-1 and TRBJ2-1, with 10 bases that match TRBD2. Looked up from germline, CDR1 is SQVTM and CDR2 is ANQGSEA. CDR3 size: 13 residues. After removal of 7 bases from V and 5 bases from J, the junction contained 5 bases not matched to a gene.

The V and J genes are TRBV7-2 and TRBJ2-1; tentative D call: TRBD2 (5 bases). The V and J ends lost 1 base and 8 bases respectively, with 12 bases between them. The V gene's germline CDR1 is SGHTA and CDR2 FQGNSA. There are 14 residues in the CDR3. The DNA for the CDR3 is TGTGCCAGCAGCTTAGATCCTAGCAATGATGAGCAGTTCTTC. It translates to CASSLDPSNDEQFF.

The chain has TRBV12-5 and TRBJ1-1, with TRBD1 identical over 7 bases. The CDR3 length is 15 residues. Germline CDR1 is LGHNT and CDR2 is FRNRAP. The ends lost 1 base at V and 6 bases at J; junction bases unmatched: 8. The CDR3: CASGLEDRVGPEAFF. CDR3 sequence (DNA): TGTGCTAGTGGTTTGGAAGACAGGGTCGGTCCTGAAGCTTTCTTT.

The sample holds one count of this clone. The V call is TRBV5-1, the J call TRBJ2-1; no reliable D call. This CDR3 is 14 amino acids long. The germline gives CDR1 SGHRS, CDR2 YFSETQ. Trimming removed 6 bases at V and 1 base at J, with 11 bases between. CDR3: CASTLGRSYNEQFF. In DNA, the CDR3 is TGCGCCAGCACCTTAGGCAGGTCCTACAATGAGCAGTTCTTC.

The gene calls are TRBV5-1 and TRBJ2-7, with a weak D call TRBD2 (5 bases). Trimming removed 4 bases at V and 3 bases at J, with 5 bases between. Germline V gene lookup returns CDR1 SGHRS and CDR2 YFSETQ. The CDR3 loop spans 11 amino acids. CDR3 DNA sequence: TGCGCCAGCAGCCGGGACTACGAGCAGTACTTC. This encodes CASSRDYEQYF.

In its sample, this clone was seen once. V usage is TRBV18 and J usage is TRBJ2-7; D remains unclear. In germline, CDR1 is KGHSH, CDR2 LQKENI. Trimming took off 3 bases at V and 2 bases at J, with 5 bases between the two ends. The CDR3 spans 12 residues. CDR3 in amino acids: CASSPQTYEQYF. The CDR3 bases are TGTGCCAGCTCACCCCAAACCTACGAGCAGTACTTC.

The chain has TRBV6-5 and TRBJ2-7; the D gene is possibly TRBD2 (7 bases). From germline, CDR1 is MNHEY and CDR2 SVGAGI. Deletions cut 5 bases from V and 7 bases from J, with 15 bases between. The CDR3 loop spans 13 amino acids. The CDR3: CASSTLRGQEQYF. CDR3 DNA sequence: TGTGCCAGCAGTACCTTGCGGGGGCAAGAGCAGTACTTC.

CDR3: CSAREGYEKLFF. For the CDR3, the DNA is TGCAGCGCAAGGGAGGGGTACGAAAAACTGTTTTTT. The rearrangement links TRBV29-1 to TRBJ1-4, with D perhaps TRBD1 (5 bases). The CDR3 contains 12 residues. CDR1 is SQVTM, CDR2 ANQGSEA, per germline. Trimming left V 7 bases short and J 8 bases short, with 14 bases between. The variable domain in full, completed from reference TRBV29-1 and TRBJ1-4, reads SAVISQKPSRDICQRGTSLTIQCQVDSQVTMMFWYRQQPGQSLTLIATANQGSEATYESGFVIDKFPISRPNLTFSTLTVSNMSPEDSSIYLCSAREGYEKLFFGSGTQLSVL.

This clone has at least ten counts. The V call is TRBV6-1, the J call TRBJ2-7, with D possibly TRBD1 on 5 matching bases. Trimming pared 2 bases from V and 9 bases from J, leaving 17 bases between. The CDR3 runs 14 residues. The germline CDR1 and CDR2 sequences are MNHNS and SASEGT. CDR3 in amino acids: CASSEKMDISGQYF. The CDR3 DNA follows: TGTGCCAGCAGTGAAAAGATGGACATCTCAGGGCAGTACTTC.

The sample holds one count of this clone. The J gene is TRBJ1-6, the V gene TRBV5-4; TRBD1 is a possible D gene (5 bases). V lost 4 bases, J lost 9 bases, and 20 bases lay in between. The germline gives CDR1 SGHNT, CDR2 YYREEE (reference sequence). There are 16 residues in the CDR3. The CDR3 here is CASSTKLGDGGSPLHF. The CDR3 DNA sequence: TGTGCCAGCAGCACTAAGTTAGGGGACGGGGGTTCACCCCTCCACTTT.

CDR3 sequence reads: CASSPTGNTEAFF. DNA of the CDR3: TGCGCCAGCAGCCCAACAGGGAACACTGAAGCTTTCTTT. The J gene is TRBJ1-1, the V gene TRBV4-1; weak D call: TRBD1 (5 bases). Looked up from germline, CDR1 is MGHRA and CDR2 is YSYEKL. V lost 4 bases and J lost 1, with 7 bases in between. This CDR3 is built from 13 residues.

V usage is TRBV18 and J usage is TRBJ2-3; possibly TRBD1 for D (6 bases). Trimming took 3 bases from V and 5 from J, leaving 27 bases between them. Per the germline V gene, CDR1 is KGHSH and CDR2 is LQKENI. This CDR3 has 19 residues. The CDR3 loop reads CASSPLGQATGGGRDTQYF. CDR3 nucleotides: TGTGCCAGCTCACCTCTGGGACAAGCGACAGGTGGAGGCCGAGATACGCAGTATTTT.

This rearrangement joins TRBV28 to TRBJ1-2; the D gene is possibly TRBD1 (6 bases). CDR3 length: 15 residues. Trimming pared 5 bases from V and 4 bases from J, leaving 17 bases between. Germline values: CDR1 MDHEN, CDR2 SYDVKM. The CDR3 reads CASSPSLGQTYGYTF. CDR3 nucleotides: TGTGCCAGCAGTCCAAGCTTAGGACAGACCTATGGCTACACCTTC.